This T cell receptor (beta chain) was observed in a study of blood T cell repertoires in COVID-19. Clones were read by immunoSEQ multiplex PCR, and TCRdb kept only the in-frame ones, dropping some. Among over 130,000 clones listed, more than 60% were seen once. The CDR3 runs to 12 residues. Trimming removed 3 bases from V and 6 bases from J, with 8 bases in between. Germline V gene data show CDR1 as SEHNR and CDR2 as FQNEAQ (reference sequence). The sequence was obtained from a man aged 45-65 years with acute or convalescent COVID-19. Sequenced material: peripheral blood. The V gene is TRBV7-9, the J gene TRBJ1-2; D possibly corresponds to TRBD1 (6 bases). CDR3 loop: CASSLGADGYTF. Written as DNA, the CDR3 is TGTGCCAGCAGCTTGGGGGCTGATGGCTACACCTTC.